This TCR beta chain was recorded in a study of blood T cell repertoires in COVID-19. Source study methods: Counts of nucleated cells, estimated from reference gene primer amplification, were obtained. The assay was immunoSEQ multiplex PCR, and TCRdb's table has in-frame clones only and misses some. D and trimming come from the DNA, and the V and J calls and clone size come from that table. This sample yields about 120,000 clones, of which approximately 74% are seen a single time; 5.5% belongs to the top ten. The CDR3 has 13 residues. The V segment lost 8 bases and the J segment 8 bases; nucleotides outside the gene matches: 9. Germline assignment: CDR1 SGHNT and CDR2 YENEEA. In this sample, this clone turned up a few times.

The chain links TRBV11-3 to TRBJ1-1; 9 bases map to TRBD1. The receptor was isolated from a man aged 55 to 70 with acute or convalescent COVID-19. The sample comprised peripheral blood. CDR3 amino acids: CASGRDRVREAFF. CDR3 coding DNA: TGTGCCAGCGGAAGGGACAGGGTCCGGGAAGCTTTCTTT.